The rows below give T cell receptor beta chains drawn from one sample of a study of cytotoxic CD8 clonotypes in ibrutinib-treated CLL. Clones were sequenced by immunoSEQ multiplex PCR, and TCRdb holds only the in-frame ones, with some missing. There are more than 140,000 clones in the sample; 77% occur only once, and 25% to 30% lies in the top ten. Material: PBMCs, obtained after 12 months of ibrutinib treatment. Receptors were obtained from a human donor with chronic lymphocytic leukemia. The CDR3 runs from the conserved cysteine through the conserved F or W. A D gene is named only where the DNA matches it firmly. Part of the rows lack a size; the others show once, few, many or a class for expanded clones.

J: TRBJ2-1; V: TRBV7-2; size: NA; D: NA; DNA: TGTGCCAGCAGCTTACGGTACGGATCAGGCAATGAGCAGTTCTTC; CDR3: CASSLRYGSGNEQFF
J: TRBJ2-6; V: TRBV2; size: NA; D: TRBD2; DNA: TGTGCCAGCGAGCCCGGGGGGGCTGGGGCCAACGTCCTGACTTTC; CDR3: CASEPGGAGANVLTF
J: TRBJ2-6; V: TRBV19; size: NA; D: TRBD1; DNA: TGTGCCAGTAGTTCCGGGACAGGGGCTGGGGCCAACGTCCTGACTTTC; CDR3: CASSSGTGAGANVLTF
J: TRBJ1-1; V: TRBV19; size: once; D: NA; DNA: TGTGCCAGTAGTAGGGAGGTTGAGCGGGACTCCCACACTGAAGCTTTCTTT; CDR3: CASSREVERDSHTEAFF
J: TRBJ1-5; V: TRBV19; size: NA; D: NA; DNA: TGTGCCAGTATCCGGGAAGGGCGAGGACAGCCCCAGCATTTT; CDR3: CASIREGRGQPQHF
J: TRBJ1-2; V: TRBV18; size: NA; D: NA; DNA: TGTGCCAGCTCACCACCGTCGGCGAAAATTTATGGCTACACCTTC; CDR3: CASSPPSAKIYGYTF
J: TRBJ2-1; V: TRBV7-9; size: NA; D: TRBD2; DNA: TGTGCCAGCAGCCTAGCGGGACTAGGGGACAATGAGCAGTTCTTC; CDR3: CASSLAGLGDNEQFF
J: TRBJ1-1; V: TRBV5-6; size: NA; D: NA; DNA: TGTGCCAGCAGCCGGAGAGGGAACACTGAAGCTTTCTTT; CDR3: CASSRRGNTEAFF
J: TRBJ1-3; V: TRBV9; size: many; D: NA; DNA: TGTGCCAGCGGCAGGGCGAACACCATATATTTT; CDR3: CASGRANTIYF
J: TRBJ1-5; V: TRBV30; size: NA; D: NA; DNA: TGTGCCTGGAGTGCGCGGGACAACCAGCCCCAGCATTTT; CDR3: CAWSARDNQPQHF
J: TRBJ2-3; V: TRBV27; size: NA; D: TRBD2; DNA: TGTGCCAGCATCGGGCGGGGGGCGCGAGGAGATACGCAGTATTTT; CDR3: CASIGRGARGDTQYF
J: TRBJ1-2; V: TRBV28; size: NA; D: NA; DNA: TGTGCCAGCAAAATTTCTAGGCTCCTTGATGGCTACACCTTC; CDR3: CASKISRLLDGYTF
J: TRBJ2-5; V: TRBV19; size: NA; D: NA; DNA: TGTGCCAGTAATTCCGGCAGGCCCGAGACCCAGTACTTC; CDR3: CASNSGRPETQYF
J: TRBJ1-4; V: TRBV7-2; size: once; D: NA; DNA: TGTGCCAGCAGCTTAGCGATCACACGGGAGGGAGAAAAACTGTTTTTT; CDR3: CASSLAITREGEKLFF
J: TRBJ1-1; V: TRBV27; size: NA; D: TRBD1; DNA: TGTGCCAGCAAACTTTACAGGGGAGACACTGAAGCTTTCTTT; CDR3: CASKLYRGDTEAFF
J: TRBJ1-1; V: TRBV19; size: once; D: NA; DNA: TGTGCCAGTAGCTCTTCACAAGACATGAACACTGAAGCTTTCTTT; CDR3: CASSSSQDMNTEAFF